This is a list of T cell receptor beta chains from one sample in a study of T-cell memory formation after mild COVID-19. TCRdb reanalysed the 5' RACE reads using MiXCR and keeps one entry per CDR3 protein. The sample includes under 200,000 distinct CDR3 sequences, around 10% seen only once; the top ten take approximately 3.4%. The source material was PBMCs or a T cell subset sorted from them (not recorded which). These TCRs come from a young man who had mild COVID-19 (a few samples of this study predate the infection). Cell type and time point are not known. CDR3s include the opening cysteine and the closing phenylalanine or tryptophan. Each record gives: D gene, J gene, clone size, V gene, CDR3 DNA, CDR3 protein. A D gene is named only where the DNA matches it firmly. The listing skips clone size in some rows; elsewhere it reads once, few, many or a size class.

D gene: -
J gene: TRBJ1-1
clone size: -
V gene: TRBV29-1
CDR3 DNA: TGCAGCGCCAGGACAGATATGAACACTGAAGCTTTCTTT
CDR3 protein: CSARTDMNTEAFF

D gene: -
J gene: TRBJ1-5
clone size: few
V gene: TRBV20-1
CDR3 DNA: TGCAGTGCTAGGTTTCCGGGTTTTTCTAGCAATCAGCCCCAGCATTTT
CDR3 protein: CSARFPGFSSNQPQHF

D gene: -
J gene: TRBJ1-5
clone size: -
V gene: TRBV7-2
CDR3 DNA: TGTGCCAGCAGCTTAGTTGGATGGGACAATCAGCCCCAGCATTTT
CDR3 protein: CASSLVGWDNQPQHF

D gene: -
J gene: TRBJ1-1
clone size: -
V gene: TRBV4-2
CDR3 DNA: TGTGCCAGCAGCCAAGACGCTTTCAAAGCTTTCTTT
CDR3 protein: CASSQDAFKAFF

D gene: TRBD2
J gene: TRBJ2-2
clone size: -
V gene: TRBV12-3/TRBV12-4
CDR3 DNA: TGTGCCAGCAGTTTTTGGAGCGGGGGCACCGGGGAGCTGTTTTTT
CDR3 protein: CASSFWSGGTGELFF

D gene: -
J gene: TRBJ1-2
clone size: few
V gene: TRBV11-2
CDR3 DNA: TGTGCCAGCAGCTTAGTTGGTCGGGGGGCGTCGAATGGCTACACCTTC
CDR3 protein: CASSLVGRGASNGYTF

D gene: TRBD2
J gene: TRBJ2-2
clone size: many
V gene: TRBV6-5
CDR3 DNA: TGTGCCAGCAGGGGAACTAGCGGGGGTTTGGGCGGGGAGCTGTTTTTT
CDR3 protein: CASRGTSGGLGGELFF

D gene: -
J gene: TRBJ1-2
clone size: few
V gene: TRBV2
CDR3 DNA: TGTGCCAGCGCCCCCCGGTCTAGTGGCTACACCTTC
CDR3 protein: CASAPRSSGYTF

D gene: -
J gene: TRBJ1-6
clone size: many
V gene: TRBV20-1
CDR3 DNA: TGCAGTGCTAGGCCTCCCGTAGGCAATTCACCCCTCCACTTT
CDR3 protein: CSARPPVGNSPLHF

D gene: -
J gene: TRBJ2-5
clone size: -
V gene: TRBV25-1
CDR3 DNA: TGTGCCAGCACAGAGTCAAATGAAGAGACCCAGTACTTC
CDR3 protein: CASTESNEETQYF

D gene: TRBD1
J gene: TRBJ2-6
clone size: -
V gene: TRBV20-1
CDR3 DNA: TGCAGTGCTAGGGGGACAGGGGGCCCTGGGGCCAACGTCCTGACTTTC
CDR3 protein: CSARGTGGPGANVLTF

D gene: TRBD2
J gene: TRBJ2-1
clone size: -
V gene: TRBV5-4
CDR3 DNA: TGTGCCAGCAGCTATGGGACTAGCAGCTACAATGAGCAGTTCTTC
CDR3 protein: CASSYGTSSYNEQFF

D gene: -
J gene: TRBJ2-1
clone size: -
V gene: TRBV7-2
CDR3 DNA: TGTGCCAGCAGCCCCCAACTGGGGTCCTACAATGAGCAGTTCTTC
CDR3 protein: CASSPQLGSYNEQFF

D gene: -
J gene: TRBJ2-2
clone size: few
V gene: TRBV5-1
CDR3 DNA: TGCGCCAGCAGCTTGGTCCCGGCGCCAGGGACCGGGGAGCTGTTTTTT
CDR3 protein: CASSLVPAPGTGELFF

D gene: -
J gene: TRBJ2-4
clone size: -
V gene: TRBV7-3
CDR3 DNA: TGTGCCAGCAGCTCACCCGGCGGAGCCCAGTACTTC
CDR3 protein: CASSSPGGAQYF

D gene: TRBD2
J gene: TRBJ2-7
clone size: -
V gene: TRBV7-2
CDR3 DNA: TGTGCCAGCACCCCGGGACTAGCGGGGGATTTTGGGCAGTACTTC
CDR3 protein: CASTPGLAGDFGQYF

D gene: -
J gene: TRBJ2-3
clone size: few
V gene: TRBV25-1
CDR3 DNA: TGTGCCAGCAGCCCTGGGTGGGGGCCCACAGATACGCAGTATTTT
CDR3 protein: CASSPGWGPTDTQYF

D gene: -
J gene: TRBJ2-7
clone size: many
V gene: TRBV7-8
CDR3 DNA: TGTGCCAGCAGCGAGGGACCCTCCTACGAGCAGTACTTC
CDR3 protein: CASSEGPSYEQYF

D gene: TRBD1
J gene: TRBJ2-3
clone size: -
V gene: TRBV6-5
CDR3 DNA: TGTGCCAGCAGAAGAACAGGGGTAGTCACAGATACGCAGTATTTT
CDR3 protein: CASRRTGVVTDTQYF

D gene: -
J gene: TRBJ2-2
clone size: many
V gene: TRBV20-1
CDR3 DNA: TGCAGTGCTAGAGATGCTAGATACACCGGGGAGCTGTTTTTT
CDR3 protein: CSARDARYTGELFF

D gene: TRBD2
J gene: TRBJ2-3
clone size: -
V gene: TRBV19
CDR3 DNA: TGTGCCAGTAGTATATCCCGGACTAGCGGCACAGATACGCAGTATTTT
CDR3 protein: CASSISRTSGTDTQYF

D gene: -
J gene: TRBJ2-5
clone size: -
V gene: TRBV19
CDR3 DNA: TGTGCCAGTAGGTACGGGGGCCCGTGGGAGACCCAGTACTTC
CDR3 protein: CASRYGGPWETQYF

D gene: TRBD1
J gene: TRBJ2-5
clone size: -
V gene: TRBV5-1
CDR3 DNA: TGCGCCAGCAGCTTGGAGGACAGGGAGACCCAGTACTTC
CDR3 protein: CASSLEDRETQYF

D gene: -
J gene: TRBJ2-4
clone size: -
V gene: TRBV5-6
CDR3 DNA: TGTGCCAGCAGCTTGGGGGGCCTTCAGTACTTC
CDR3 protein: CASSLGGLQYF

D gene: TRBD2
J gene: TRBJ2-2
clone size: few
V gene: TRBV5-1
CDR3 DNA: TGCGCCAGCAGCCCCCTTCCTACGGCGGGAGTCGGGGAGCTGTTTTTT
CDR3 protein: CASSPLPTAGVGELFF

D gene: -
J gene: TRBJ1-1
clone size: few
V gene: TRBV5-1
CDR3 DNA: TGCGCCAGCAGCCGGACCCCAGATGAAGCTTTCTTT
CDR3 protein: CASSRTPDEAFF

D gene: -
J gene: TRBJ1-4
clone size: -
V gene: TRBV12-3/TRBV12-4
CDR3 DNA: TGTGCCAGCAGTTTTATAAGAGGGAGGGAAAAACTGTTTTTT
CDR3 protein: CASSFIRGREKLFF

D gene: -
J gene: TRBJ1-5
clone size: few
V gene: TRBV5-1
CDR3 DNA: TGCGCCAGCAGCTCTCACACGGATCAGCCCCAGCATTTT
CDR3 protein: CASSSHTDQPQHF

D gene: -
J gene: TRBJ2-3
clone size: few
V gene: TRBV7-2
CDR3 DNA: TGTGCCAGCAGCGGTGACCCTAGCACAGATACGCAGTATTTT
CDR3 protein: CASSGDPSTDTQYF

D gene: -
J gene: TRBJ2-1
clone size: few
V gene: TRBV12-3/TRBV12-4
CDR3 DNA: TGTGCCAGCAAACCCGGGACCCGCCAAAATGAGCAGTTCTTC
CDR3 protein: CASKPGTRQNEQFF

D gene: -
J gene: TRBJ1-2
clone size: few
V gene: TRBV27
CDR3 DNA: TGTGCCAGCAAACTATATAAGGACAGCTTGGATGGCTACACCTTC
CDR3 protein: CASKLYKDSLDGYTF

D gene: -
J gene: TRBJ2-7
clone size: few
V gene: TRBV19
CDR3 DNA: TGTGCCAGTAGTATGGGGGGAGCCTACGAGCAGTACTTC
CDR3 protein: CASSMGGAYEQYF

D gene: -
J gene: TRBJ1-2
clone size: few
V gene: TRBV7-9
CDR3 DNA: TGTGCCAGCCAAAAGGACGGATTTTTTAACTATGGCTACACCTTC
CDR3 protein: CASQKDGFFNYGYTF

D gene: -
J gene: TRBJ1-1
clone size: few
V gene: TRBV12-3/TRBV12-4
CDR3 DNA: TGTGCCAGCAGTTTAATACAGGGTAACACTGAAGCTTTCTTT
CDR3 protein: CASSLIQGNTEAFF